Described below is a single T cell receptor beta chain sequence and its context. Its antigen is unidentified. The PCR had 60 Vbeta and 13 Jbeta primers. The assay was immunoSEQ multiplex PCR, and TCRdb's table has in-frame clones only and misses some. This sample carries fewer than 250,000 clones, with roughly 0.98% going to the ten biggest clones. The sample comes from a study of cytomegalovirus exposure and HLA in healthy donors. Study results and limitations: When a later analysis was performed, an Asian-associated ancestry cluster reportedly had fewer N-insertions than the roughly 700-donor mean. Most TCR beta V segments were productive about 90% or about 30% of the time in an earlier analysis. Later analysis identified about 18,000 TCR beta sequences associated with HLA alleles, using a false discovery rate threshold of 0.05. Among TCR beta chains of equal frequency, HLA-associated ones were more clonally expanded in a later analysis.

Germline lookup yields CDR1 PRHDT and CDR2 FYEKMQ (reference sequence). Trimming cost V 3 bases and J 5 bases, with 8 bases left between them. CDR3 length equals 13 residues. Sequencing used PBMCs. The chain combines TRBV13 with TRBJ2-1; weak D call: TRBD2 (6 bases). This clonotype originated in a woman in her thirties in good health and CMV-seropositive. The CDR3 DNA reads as TGTGCCAGCAGCTTTTGGAGGGACAATGAGCAGTTCTTC. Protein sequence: CASSFWRDNEQFF.